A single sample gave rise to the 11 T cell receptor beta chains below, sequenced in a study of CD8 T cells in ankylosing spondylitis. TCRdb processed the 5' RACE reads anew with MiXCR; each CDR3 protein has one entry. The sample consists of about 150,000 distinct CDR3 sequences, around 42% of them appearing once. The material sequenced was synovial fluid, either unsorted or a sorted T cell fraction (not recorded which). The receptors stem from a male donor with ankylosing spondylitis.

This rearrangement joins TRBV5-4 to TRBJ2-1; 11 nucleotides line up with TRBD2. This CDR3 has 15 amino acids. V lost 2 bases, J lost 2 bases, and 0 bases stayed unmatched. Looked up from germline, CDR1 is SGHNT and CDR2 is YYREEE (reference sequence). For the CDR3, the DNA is TGTGCCAGCAGCTTTAGCGGGGGGGCCTACAATGAGCAGTTCTTC. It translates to CASSFSGGAYNEQFF.

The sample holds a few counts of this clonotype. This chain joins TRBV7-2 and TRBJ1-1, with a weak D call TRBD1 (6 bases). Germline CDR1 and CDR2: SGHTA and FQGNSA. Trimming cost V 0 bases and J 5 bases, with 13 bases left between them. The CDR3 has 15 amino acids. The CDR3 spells CASSLADQGLTEAFF. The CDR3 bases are TGTGCCAGCAGCTTAGCGGATCAGGGGTTGACTGAAGCTTTCTTT.

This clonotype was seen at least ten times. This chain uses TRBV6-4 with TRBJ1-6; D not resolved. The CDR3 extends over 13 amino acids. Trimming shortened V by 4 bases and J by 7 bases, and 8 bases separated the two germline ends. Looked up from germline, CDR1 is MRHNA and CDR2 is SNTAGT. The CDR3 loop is CASSGEENSPLHF. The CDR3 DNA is TGTGCCAGCAGTGGGGAAGAGAATTCACCCCTCCACTTT.

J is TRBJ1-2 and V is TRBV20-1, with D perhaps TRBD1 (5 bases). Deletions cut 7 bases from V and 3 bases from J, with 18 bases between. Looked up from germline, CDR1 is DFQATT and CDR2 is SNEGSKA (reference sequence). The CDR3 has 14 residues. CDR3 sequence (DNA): TGCAGTGGGAATTGGGACCAGTCCCACTATGGCTACACCTTC. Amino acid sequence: CSGNWDQSHYGYTF.

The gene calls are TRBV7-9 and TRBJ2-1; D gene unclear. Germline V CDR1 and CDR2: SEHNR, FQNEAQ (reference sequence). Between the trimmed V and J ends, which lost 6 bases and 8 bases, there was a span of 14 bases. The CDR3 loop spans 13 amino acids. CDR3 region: CASRPDGPHEQFF. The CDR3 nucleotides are TGTGCCAGCAGACCCGATGGCCCCCATGAGCAGTTCTTC.

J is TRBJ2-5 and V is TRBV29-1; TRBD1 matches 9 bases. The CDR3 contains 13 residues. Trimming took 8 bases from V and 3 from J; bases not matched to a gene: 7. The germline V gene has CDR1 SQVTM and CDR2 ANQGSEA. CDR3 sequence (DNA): TGCAGCCCACGGACAGGGGAGGAAGAGACCCAGTACTTC. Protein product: CSPRTGEEETQYF.

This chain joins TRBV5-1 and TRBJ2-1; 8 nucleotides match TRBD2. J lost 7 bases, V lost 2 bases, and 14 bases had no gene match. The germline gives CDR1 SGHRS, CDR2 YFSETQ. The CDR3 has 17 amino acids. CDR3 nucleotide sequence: TGCGCCAGCAGCTTCCAGGTTGAGCGGGAGTCGGGGAATGAGCAGTTCTTC. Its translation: CASSFQVERESGNEQFF.

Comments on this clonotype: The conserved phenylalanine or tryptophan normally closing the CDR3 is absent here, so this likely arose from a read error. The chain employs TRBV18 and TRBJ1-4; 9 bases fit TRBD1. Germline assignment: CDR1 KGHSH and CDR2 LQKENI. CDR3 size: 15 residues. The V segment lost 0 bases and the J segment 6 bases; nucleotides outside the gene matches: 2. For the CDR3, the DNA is TGTGCCAGCTCACCACCGGGACAGGGTGATGAAAAACTGTTTTCT. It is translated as CASSPPGQGDEKLFS.

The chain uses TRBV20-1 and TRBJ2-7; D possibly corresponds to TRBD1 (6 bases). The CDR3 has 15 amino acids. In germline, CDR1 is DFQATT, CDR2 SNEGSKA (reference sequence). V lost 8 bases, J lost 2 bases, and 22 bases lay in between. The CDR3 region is CSPRGRDSQTYEQYF. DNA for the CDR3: TGCAGTCCCAGGGGCCGAGACAGCCAAACCTACGAGCAGTACTTC.

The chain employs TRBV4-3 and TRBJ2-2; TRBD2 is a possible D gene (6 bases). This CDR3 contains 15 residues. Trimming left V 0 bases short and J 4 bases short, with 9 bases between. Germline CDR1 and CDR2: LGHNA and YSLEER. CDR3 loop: CASSQDAGGTGELFF. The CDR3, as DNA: TGCGCCAGCAGCCAAGATGCCGGGGGCACCGGGGAGCTGTTTTTT.

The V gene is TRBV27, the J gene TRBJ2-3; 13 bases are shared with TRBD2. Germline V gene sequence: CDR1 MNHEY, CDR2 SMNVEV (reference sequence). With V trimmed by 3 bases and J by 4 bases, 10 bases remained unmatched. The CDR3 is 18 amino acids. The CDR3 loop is CASSFSGLAGFSPDTQYF. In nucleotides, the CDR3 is TGTGCCAGCAGTTTCTCGGGACTAGCGGGATTTTCCCCAGATACGCAGTATTTT.